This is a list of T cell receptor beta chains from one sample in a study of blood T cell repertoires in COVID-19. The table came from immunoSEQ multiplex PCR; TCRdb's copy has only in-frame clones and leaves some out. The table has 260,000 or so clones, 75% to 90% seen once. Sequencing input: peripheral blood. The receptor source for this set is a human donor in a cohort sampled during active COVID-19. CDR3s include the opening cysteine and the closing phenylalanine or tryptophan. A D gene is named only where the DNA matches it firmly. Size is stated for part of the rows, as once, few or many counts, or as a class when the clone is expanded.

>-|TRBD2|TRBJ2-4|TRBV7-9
TGTGCCAGCACTACCCCCGGGGGGATATCCAAAAACATTCAGTACTTC
CASTTPGGISKNIQYF
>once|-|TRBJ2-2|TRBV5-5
TGTGCCAGCAGCCTGTTCGAGACCGGGGAGCTGTTTTTT
CASSLFETGELFF
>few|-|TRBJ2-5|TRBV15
TGTGCCACCAGCAGAGATATGGAGACCCAGTACTTC
CATSRDMETQYF
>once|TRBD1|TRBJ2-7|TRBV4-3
TGCGCCAGCAGCCAAAATCACCTCACCGGGACAGGTGGTGGTTACGAGCAGTACTTC
CASSQNHLTGTGGGYEQYF
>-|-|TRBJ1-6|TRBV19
TGTGCCAGCAAAGCGGGGGGGACTGTAGATTCACCCCTCCACTTT
CASKAGGTVDSPLHF
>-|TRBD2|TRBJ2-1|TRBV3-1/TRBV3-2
TGTGCCAGCAGCCAACCCCGGACTAGCCGAATCAATGAGCAGTTCTTC
CASSQPRTSRINEQFF
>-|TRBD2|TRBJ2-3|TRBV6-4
TGTGCCAGCAGTGTACTAGCGGGAGGACGAGATACGCAGTATTTT
CASSVLAGGRDTQYF
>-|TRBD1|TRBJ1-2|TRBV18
TGTGCCAGCTCACAAAGGGGGACAGGAAACTATGGCTACACCTTC
CASSQRGTGNYGYTF
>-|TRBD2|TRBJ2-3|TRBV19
TGTGCCAGTAGCGGGACTAGCGGGAGGAGAGATACGCAGTATTTT
CASSGTSGRRDTQYF
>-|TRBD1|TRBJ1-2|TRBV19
TGTGCCAGTCGCACAAAACAGGGGGCGTTCGTGGGCTACACCTTC
CASRTKQGAFVGYTF
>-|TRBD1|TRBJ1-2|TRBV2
TGTGCCAGCATGGCGGACAGGGGGCCCAACTATGGCTACACCTTC
CASMADRGPNYGYTF
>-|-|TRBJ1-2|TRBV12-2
TGTGCAAGTCGCCCGTTAGACAGAGACTATGGCTACACCTTC
CASRPLDRDYGYTF
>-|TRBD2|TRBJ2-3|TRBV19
TGTGCCAGTAACTGGGCTAGCGGGGGGAGCACAGATACGCAGTATTTT
CASNWASGGSTDTQYF
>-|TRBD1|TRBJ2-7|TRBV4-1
TGCGCCAGCAGCCAGATACGGGACAGCTCCTACGAGCAGTACTTC
CASSQIRDSSYEQYF
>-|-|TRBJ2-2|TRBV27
TGTGCCAGCAGTTTATCGGGCAGGGCATCCACCGGGGAGCTGTTTTTT
CASSLSGRASTGELFF
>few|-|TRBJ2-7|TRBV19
TGTGCCAGTAGTATAGATTTGGGAGCCTACGAGCAGTACTTC
CASSIDLGAYEQYF
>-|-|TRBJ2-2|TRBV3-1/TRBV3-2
TGTGCCAGCAGCCAAGATCATGGGCCCCCCGGGGAGCTGTTTTTT
CASSQDHGPPGELFF
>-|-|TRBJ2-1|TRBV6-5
TGTGCCAGCCAGGGTAACTACAATGAGCAGTTCTTC
CASQGNYNEQFF
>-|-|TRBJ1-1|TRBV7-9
TGTGCCACCGTGAGCTTGAACACTGAAGCTTTCTTT
CATVSLNTEAFF